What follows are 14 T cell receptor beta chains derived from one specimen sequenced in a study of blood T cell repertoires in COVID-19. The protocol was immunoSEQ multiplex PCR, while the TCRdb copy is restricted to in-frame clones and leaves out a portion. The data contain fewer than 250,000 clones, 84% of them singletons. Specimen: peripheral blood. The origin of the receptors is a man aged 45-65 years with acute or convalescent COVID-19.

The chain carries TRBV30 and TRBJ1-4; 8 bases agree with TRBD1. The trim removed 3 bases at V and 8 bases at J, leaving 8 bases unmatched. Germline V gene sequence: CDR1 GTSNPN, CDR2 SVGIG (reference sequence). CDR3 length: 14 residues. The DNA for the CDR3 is TGTGCCTGGAGCCCGACAGGGGCGAGGGAAAAACTGTTTTTT. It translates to CAWSPTGAREKLFF.

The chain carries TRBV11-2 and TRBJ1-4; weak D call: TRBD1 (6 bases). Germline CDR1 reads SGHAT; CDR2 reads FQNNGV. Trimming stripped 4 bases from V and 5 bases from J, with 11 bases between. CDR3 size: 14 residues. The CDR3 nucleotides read TGTGCCAGCAGCTATACGGGACAAAATGAAAAACTGTTTTTT. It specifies CASSYTGQNEKLFF.

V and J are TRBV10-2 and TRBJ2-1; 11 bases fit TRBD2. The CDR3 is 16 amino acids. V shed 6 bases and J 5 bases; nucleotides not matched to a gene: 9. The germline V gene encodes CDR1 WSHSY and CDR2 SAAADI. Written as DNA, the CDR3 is TGCGCCAGCAGGGTCGGGACTAGCGGACCAAACAATGAGCAGTTCTTC. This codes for CASRVGTSGPNNEQFF.

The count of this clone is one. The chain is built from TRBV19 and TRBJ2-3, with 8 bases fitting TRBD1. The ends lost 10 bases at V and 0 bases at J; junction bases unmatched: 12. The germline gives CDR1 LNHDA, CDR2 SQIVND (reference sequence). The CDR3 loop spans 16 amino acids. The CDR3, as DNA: TGTGCCACAAACTACGGACAGGGTAGAAGCACAGATACGCAGTATTTT. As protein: CATNYGQGRSTDTQYF.

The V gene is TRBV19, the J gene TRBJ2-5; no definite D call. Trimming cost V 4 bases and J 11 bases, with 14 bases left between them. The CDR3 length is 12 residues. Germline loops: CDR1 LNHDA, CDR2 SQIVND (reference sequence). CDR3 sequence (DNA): TGTGCCAGTAGTAACATAGGTCGACAACAGTACTTC. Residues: CASSNIGRQQYF.

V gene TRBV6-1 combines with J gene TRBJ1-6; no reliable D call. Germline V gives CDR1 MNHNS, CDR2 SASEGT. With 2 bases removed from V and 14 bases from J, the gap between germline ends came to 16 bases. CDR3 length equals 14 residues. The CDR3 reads CASSEYQDKSALHF. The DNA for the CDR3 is TGTGCCAGCAGTGAATATCAGGATAAATCTGCCCTCCACTTT.

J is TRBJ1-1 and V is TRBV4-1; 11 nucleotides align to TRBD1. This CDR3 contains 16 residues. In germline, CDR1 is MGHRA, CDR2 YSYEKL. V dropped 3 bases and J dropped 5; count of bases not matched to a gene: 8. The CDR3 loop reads CASSHLPGQGVTEAFF. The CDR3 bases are TGCGCCAGCAGCCACCTACCGGGACAGGGGGTGACTGAAGCTTTCTTT.

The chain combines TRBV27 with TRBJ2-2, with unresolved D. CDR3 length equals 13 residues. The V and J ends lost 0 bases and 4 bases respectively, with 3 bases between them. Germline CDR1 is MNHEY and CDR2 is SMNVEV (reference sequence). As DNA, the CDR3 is TGTGCCAGCAGTTTATCGAGCACCGGGGAGCTGTTTTTT. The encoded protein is CASSLSSTGELFF.

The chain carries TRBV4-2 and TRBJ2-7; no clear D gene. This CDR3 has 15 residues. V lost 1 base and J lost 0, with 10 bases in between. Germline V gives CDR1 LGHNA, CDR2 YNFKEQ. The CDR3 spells CASSQVYSYSYEQYF. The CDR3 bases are TGTGCCAGCAGCCAAGTGTACAGCTACTCCTACGAGCAGTACTTC.

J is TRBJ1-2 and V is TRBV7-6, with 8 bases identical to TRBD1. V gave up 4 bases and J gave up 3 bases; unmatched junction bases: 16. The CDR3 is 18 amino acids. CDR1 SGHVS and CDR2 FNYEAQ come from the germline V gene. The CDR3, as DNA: TGTGCCAGCAGCTCTTACTCCTGGACAGGGAGGGGGTACTATGGCTACACCTTC. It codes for CASSSYSWTGRGYYGYTF.

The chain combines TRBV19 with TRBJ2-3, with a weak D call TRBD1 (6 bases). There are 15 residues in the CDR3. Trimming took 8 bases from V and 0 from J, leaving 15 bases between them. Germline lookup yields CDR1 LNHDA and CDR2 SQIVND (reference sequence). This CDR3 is CASRDGTLSTDTQYF. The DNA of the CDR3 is TGTGCCAGTCGGGATGGGACACTGAGCACAGATACGCAGTATTTT. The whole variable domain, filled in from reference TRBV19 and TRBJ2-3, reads DGGITQSPKYLFRKEGQNVTLSCEQNLNHDAMYWYRQDPGQGLRLIYYSQIVNDFQKGDIAEGYSVSREKKESFPLTVTSAQKNPTAFYLCASRDGTLSTDTQYFGPGTRLTVL.

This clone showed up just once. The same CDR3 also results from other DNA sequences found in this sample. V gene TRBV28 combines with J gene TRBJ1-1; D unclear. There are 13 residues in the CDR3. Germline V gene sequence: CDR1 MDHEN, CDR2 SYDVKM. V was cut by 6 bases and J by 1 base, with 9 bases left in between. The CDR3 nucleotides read TGTGCCAGCAGCCTAAGTGGGAACACTGAAGCTTTCTTT. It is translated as CASSLSGNTEAFF.

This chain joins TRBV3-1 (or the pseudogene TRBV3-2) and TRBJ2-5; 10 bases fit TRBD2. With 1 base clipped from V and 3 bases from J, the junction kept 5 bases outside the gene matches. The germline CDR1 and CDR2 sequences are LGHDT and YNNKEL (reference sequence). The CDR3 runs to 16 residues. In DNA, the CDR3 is TGTGCCAGCAGCCAAGGGCTAGCGGGAGCCAAAGAGACCCAGTACTTC. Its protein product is CASSQGLAGAKETQYF.

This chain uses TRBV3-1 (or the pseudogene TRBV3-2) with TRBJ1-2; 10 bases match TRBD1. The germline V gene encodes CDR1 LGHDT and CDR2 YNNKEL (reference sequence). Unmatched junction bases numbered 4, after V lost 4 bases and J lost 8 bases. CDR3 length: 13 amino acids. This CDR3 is CASSRGQGDGYTF. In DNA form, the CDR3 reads TGTGCCAGCAGCCGAGGACAGGGGGACGGCTACACCTTC.